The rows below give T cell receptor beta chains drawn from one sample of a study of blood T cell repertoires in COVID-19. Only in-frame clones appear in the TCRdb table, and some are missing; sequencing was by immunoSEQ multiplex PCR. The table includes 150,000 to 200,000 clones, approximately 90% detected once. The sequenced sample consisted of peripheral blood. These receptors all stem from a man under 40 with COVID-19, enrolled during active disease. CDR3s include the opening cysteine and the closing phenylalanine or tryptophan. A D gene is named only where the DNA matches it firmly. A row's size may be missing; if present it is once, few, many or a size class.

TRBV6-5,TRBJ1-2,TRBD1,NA,CASSSGQATYGYTF,TGTGCCAGCAGCTCGGGACAGGCGACCTATGGCTACACCTTC
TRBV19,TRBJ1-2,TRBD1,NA,CASTAPGGAYGYTF,TGTGCCAGTACAGCTCCAGGGGGAGCCTATGGCTACACCTTC
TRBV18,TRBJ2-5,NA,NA,CASSPPTNWETQYF,TGTGCCAGCTCACCACCGACTAATTGGGAGACCCAGTACTTC
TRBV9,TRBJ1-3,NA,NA,CASSVVGVSSGNTIYF,TGTGCCAGCAGCGTAGTAGGGGTGAGCTCTGGAAACACCATATATTTT
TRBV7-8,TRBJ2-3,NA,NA,CASSLGLFSTDTQYF,TGTGCCAGCAGTCTAGGACTTTTCAGCACAGATACGCAGTATTTT
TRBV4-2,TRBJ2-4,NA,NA,CASSQGQGKNIQYF,TGTGCCAGCAGTCAGGGGCAGGGCAAAAACATTCAGTACTTC
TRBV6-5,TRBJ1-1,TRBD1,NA,CASSYYRGMNTEAFF,TGTGCCAGCAGTTATTACAGGGGAATGAACACTGAAGCTTTCTTT
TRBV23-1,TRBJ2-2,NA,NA,CASSQQGKDTGELFF,TGCGCCAGCAGTCAACAGGGAAAGGACACCGGGGAGCTGTTTTTT
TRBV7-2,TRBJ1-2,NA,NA,CASSKQGARYTF,TGTGCCAGCAGCAAACAGGGAGCCCGCTACACCTTC
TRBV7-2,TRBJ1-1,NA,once,CASSSQGRDTEAFF,TGTGCCAGCAGCTCACAGGGACGTGACACTGAAGCTTTCTTT
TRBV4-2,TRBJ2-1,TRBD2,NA,CASSQAIPYSGADNEQFF,TGTGCCAGCAGCCAAGCGATTCCCTATAGCGGGGCAGACAATGAGCAGTTCTTC
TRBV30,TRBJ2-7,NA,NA,CAWSIGTGYYEQYF,TGTGCCTGGAGTATTGGAACAGGGTACTACGAGCAGTACTTC
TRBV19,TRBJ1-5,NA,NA,CASSTGFQPQHF,TGTGCCAGTAGTACAGGGTTTCAGCCCCAGCATTTT